This TCR beta chain was found in a study of early T cells in non-severe SARS-CoV-2 infection. TCRdb processed the 5' RACE reads anew with MiXCR; each CDR3 protein has one entry. Here the sample spans roughly 52,000 distinct CDR3 sequences, around 6.9% being singletons. The material sequenced was whole blood, taken at baseline. The TCR comes from an adult who was a healthcare worker with PCR-confirmed SARS-CoV-2 infection or an uninfected control (not recorded which).

The CDR3 bases are TGTGCCAGCAGCTCCGGACTAGCGGGGGCCTCGTACTCCTACGAGCAGTACTTC. Protein sequence: CASSSGLAGASYSYEQYF. This sequence joins TRBV11-2 and TRBJ2-7; 13 positions match TRBD2. This CDR3 region has 18 residues. V lost 4 bases and J lost 0; bases outside the gene matches: 9. Germline V gene lookup returns CDR1 SGHAT and CDR2 FQNNGV. Using reference TRBV11-2 and TRBJ2-7 for the parts outside the CDR3, the full variable domain is EAGVAQSPRYKIIEKRQSVAFWCNPISGHATLYWYQQILGQGPKLLIQFQNNGVVDDSQLPKDRFSAERLKGVDSTLKIQPAKLEDSAVYLCASSSGLAGASYSYEQYFGPGTRLTVT.